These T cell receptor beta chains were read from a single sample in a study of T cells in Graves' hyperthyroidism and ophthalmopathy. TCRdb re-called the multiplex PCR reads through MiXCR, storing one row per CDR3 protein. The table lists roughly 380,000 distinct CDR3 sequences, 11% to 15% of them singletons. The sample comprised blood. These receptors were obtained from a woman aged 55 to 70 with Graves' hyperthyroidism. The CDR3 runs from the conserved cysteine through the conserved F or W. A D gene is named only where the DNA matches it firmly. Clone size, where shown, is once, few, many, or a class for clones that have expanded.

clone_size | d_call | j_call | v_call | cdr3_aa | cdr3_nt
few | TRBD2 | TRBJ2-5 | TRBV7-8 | CASSLGPTSDMGQETQYF | TGTGCCAGCAGCTTAGGCCCGACTAGCGATATGGGGCAAGAGACCCAGTACTTC
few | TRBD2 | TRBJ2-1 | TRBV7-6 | CASSPRTSGAYNEQFF | TGTGCCAGCAGCCCGCGGACTAGCGGAGCCTACAATGAGCAGTTCTTC
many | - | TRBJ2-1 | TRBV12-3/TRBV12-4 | CASSWGDLNVGEQFF | TGTGCCAGCAGTTGGGGGGACCTGAACGTTGGTGAGCAGTTCTTC
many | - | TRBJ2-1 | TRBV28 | CASSLEVTEQFF | TGTGCCAGCAGTTTAGAGGTTACGGAGCAGTTCTTC
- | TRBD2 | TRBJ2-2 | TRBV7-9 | CASSFSMGGIGELFF | TGTGCCAGCAGCTTTTCGATGGGGGGGATCGGGGAGCTGTTTTTT
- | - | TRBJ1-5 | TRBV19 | CASRKTRGQPQHF | TGTGCCAGTAGAAAAACCAGGGGTCAGCCCCAGCATTTT
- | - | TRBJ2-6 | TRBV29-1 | CSVVLQGWSGANVLTF | TGCAGCGTTGTATTGCAGGGATGGTCTGGGGCCAACGTCCTGACTTTC
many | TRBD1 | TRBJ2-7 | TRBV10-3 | CAIRAGTGDTEQYF | TGTGCCATCAGGGCCGGGACAGGGGATACCGAGCAGTACTTC
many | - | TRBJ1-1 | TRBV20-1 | CSASPSGPTEAFF | TGCAGTGCTAGCCCCTCCGGGCCCACTGAAGCTTTCTTT
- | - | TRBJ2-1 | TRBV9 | CASSDSARDSYNEQFF | TGTGCCAGCAGCGATTCAGCGCGGGACTCCTACAATGAGCAGTTCTTC
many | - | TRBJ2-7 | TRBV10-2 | CASSDPGAYEQYF | TGCGCCAGCAGTGACCCGGGGGCCTACGAGCAGTACTTC
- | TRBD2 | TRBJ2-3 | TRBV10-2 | CASSEGAGGPEDTQYF | TGCGCCAGCAGTGAGGGGGCGGGAGGGCCGGAAGATACGCAGTATTTT
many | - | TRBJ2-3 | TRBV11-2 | CASSLPDTQYF | TGTGCCAGCAGCTTACCAGATACGCAGTATTTT
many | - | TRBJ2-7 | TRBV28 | CASSPGQGGTSYEQYF | TGTGCCAGCAGTCCCGGCCAGGGCGGAACCTCCTACGAGCAGTACTTC
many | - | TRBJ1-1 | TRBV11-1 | CASSFQQGNTEAFF | TGTGCCAGCAGCTTTCAACAGGGGAACACTGAAGCTTTCTTT
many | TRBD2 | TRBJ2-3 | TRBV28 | CASMDDSGRTSTDTQYF | TGTGCCAGCATGGACGATAGCGGGAGGACTAGCACAGATACGCAGTATTTT
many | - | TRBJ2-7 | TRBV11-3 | CASSLAAGGYEQYF | TGTGCCAGCAGCTTAGCAGCGGGCGGCTACGAGCAGTACTTC
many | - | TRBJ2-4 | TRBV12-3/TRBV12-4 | CASTYSLTGAKNIQYF | TGTGCCAGCACCTACAGTTTAACCGGAGCCAAAAACATTCAGTACTTC
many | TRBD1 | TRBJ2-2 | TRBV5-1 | CASSDGTATGELFF | TGCGCCAGCAGCGACGGGACAGCAACCGGGGAGCTGTTTTTT
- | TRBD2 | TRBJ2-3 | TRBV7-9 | CASSAAGGWTDTQYF | TGTGCCAGCAGCGCTGCGGGAGGTTGGACAGATACGCAGTATTTT
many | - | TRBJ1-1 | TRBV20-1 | CSASLAGNTEAFF | TGCAGTGCTTCCCTAGCAGGGAACACTGAAGCTTTCTTT
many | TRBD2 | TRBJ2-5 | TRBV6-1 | CASSEAAYFLAGGAETQYF | TGTGCCAGCAGTGAAGCTGCCTATTTCCTAGCGGGAGGTGCAGAGACCCAGTACTTC
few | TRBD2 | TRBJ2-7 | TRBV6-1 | CASSYAGAEYEQYF | TGTGCCAGCAGTTACGCGGGAGCGGAGTACGAGCAGTACTTC
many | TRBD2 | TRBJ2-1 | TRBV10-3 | CAIRGGITSGIDSEQFF | TGTGCCATCAGAGGGGGTATCACTAGCGGGATTGACAGCGAGCAGTTCTTC
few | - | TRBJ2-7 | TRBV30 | CAWMSGAREQYF | TGTGCCTGGATGTCGGGAGCTCGAGAGCAGTACTTC